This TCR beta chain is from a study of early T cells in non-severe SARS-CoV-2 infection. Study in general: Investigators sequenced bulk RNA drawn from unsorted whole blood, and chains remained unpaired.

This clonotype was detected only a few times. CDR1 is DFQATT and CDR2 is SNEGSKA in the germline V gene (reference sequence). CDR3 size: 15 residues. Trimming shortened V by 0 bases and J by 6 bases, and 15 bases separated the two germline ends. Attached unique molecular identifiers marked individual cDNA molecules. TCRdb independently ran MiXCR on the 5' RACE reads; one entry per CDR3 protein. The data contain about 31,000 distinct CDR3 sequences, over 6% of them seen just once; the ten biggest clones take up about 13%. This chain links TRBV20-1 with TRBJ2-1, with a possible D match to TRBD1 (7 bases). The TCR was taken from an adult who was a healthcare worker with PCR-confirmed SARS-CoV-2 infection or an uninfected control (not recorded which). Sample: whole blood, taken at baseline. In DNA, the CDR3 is TGCAGTGCTAGAGATATGCAGGGGGGACCCAATGAGCAGTTCTTC. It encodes CSARDMQGGPNEQFF.